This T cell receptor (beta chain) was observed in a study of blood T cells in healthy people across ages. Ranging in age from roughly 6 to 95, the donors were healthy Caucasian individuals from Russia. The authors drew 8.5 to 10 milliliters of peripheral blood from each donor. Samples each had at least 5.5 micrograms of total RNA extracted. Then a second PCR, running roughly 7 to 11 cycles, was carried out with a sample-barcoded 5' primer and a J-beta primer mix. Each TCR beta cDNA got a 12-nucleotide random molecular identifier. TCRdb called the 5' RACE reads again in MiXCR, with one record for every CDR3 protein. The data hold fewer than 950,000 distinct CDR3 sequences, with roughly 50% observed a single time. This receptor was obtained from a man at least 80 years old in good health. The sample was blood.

CDR3 in DNA: TGCGCCAGCAGCCAAGAGGGAACCGGGACTTCGGCTAGATACGCGTATTTT. This encodes CASSQEGTGTSARYAYF. The chain recombines TRBV4-1 with TRBJ2-3; the D gene is possibly TRBD2 (6 bases). In germline, CDR1 is MGHRA, CDR2 YSYEKL. This CDR3 is 17 amino acids long. Trimming took 0 bases from V and 14 from J, leaving 27 bases between them.